The clone carrying this T cell receptor beta chain rates as medium-sized. What it binds is unknown. Measured with immunoSEQ multiplex PCR; TCRdb has only the in-frame clones, and not every one. The sample lists about 1,700 clones; around 21% were seen once. This specimen belongs to a study of T cells in localized non-small cell lung cancer. Study-level results: A median around 57 of the top 100 tumor clones appeared in adjacent lung.

CDR1 SGHNT and CDR2 YENEEA come from the germline V gene. The length of the CDR3 is 16 residues. Trimming removed 5 bases from V and 7 bases from J; junction bases left unmatched: 7. The chain is built from TRBV11-3 and TRBJ2-1; 14 bases match TRBD2. The TCR originated in a woman aged 40 to 75 with stage I lung adenocarcinoma. The starting material was normal lung tissue next to the tumor, obtained before any cancer treatment. In DNA, the CDR3 is TGTGCCAGCAGCCCCTCGCGACTAGCGGGGGGGAATGAGCAGTTCTTC. Its translation: CASSPSRLAGGNEQFF.